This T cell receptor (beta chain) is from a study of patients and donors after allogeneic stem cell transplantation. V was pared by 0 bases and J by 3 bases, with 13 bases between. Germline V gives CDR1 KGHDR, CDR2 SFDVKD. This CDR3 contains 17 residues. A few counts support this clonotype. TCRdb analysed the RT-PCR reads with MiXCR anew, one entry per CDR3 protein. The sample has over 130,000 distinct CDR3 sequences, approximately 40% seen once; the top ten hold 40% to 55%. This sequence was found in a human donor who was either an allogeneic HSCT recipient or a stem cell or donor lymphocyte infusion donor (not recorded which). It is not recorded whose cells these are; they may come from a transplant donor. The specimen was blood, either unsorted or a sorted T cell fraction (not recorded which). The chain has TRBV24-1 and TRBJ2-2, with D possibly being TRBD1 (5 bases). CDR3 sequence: CATSDLKSAGHTGELFF. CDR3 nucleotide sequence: TGTGCCACCAGTGATTTGAAGTCGGCAGGGCACACCGGGGAGCTGTTTTTT.